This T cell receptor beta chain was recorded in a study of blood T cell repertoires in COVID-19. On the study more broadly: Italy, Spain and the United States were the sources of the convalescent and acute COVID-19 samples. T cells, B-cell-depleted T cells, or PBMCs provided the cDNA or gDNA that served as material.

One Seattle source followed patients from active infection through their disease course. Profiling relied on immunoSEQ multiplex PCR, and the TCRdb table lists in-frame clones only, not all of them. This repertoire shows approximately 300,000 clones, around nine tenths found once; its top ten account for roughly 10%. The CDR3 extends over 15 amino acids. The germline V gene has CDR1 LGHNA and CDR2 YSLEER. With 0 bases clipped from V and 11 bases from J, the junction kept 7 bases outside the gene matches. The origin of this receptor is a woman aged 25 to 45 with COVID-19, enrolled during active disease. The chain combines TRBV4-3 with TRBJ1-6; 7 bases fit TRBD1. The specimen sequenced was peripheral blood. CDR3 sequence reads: CASSQDPRQGPPLHF. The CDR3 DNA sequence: TGCGCCAGCAGCCAAGATCCCCGACAGGGCCCACCCCTCCACTTT.